One and the same sample provided the 14 T cell receptor beta chains below, sequenced in a study of blood T cell repertoires in COVID-19. Only in-frame clones appear in the TCRdb table, and some are missing; sequencing was by immunoSEQ multiplex PCR. The profile shows around 260,000 clones, approximately 82% of them singletons. Sequenced material: peripheral blood. The receptor source for this set is a man aged 55-75 years who had recovered from COVID-19.

The chain joins TRBV19 to TRBJ2-3; 7 nucleotides agree with TRBD2. Trimming cost V 5 bases and J 6 bases; bases outside gene matches: 2. This CDR3 spans 12 amino acids. The germline V gene encodes CDR1 LNHDA and CDR2 SQIVND (reference sequence). CDR3 DNA sequence: TGTGCCAGTAGTTCCGGGGGGGATACGCAGTATTTT. Translating gives CASSSGGDTQYF.

V gene TRBV4-2 combines with J gene TRBJ1-6, with 7 positions matching TRBD1. This CDR3 has 16 amino acids. V was clipped by 5 bases and J by 0 bases; unmatched bases: 4. CDR1 LGHNA and CDR2 YNFKEQ come from the germline V gene. CDR3 region: CASSSRGSSYNSPLHF. The DNA for the CDR3 is TGTGCCAGCAGCAGCAGGGGGAGCTCCTATAATTCACCCCTCCACTTT.

The chain links TRBV27 to TRBJ1-2, with TRBD1 matching 10 bases. The CDR3 is 19 amino acids. The J segment lost 4 bases and the V segment lost 5 bases, leaving 19 bases of the junction unmatched. Germline CDR1 reads MNHEY; CDR2 reads SMNVEV (reference sequence). The DNA for the CDR3 is TGTGCCAGCAGTACTGGGCCGTCGGGGACAGGGGTCCCCTTCTATGGCTACACCTTC. Protein product: CASSTGPSGTGVPFYGYTF.

The chain joins TRBV19 to TRBJ2-4; D might be TRBD1 (7 bases). The CDR3 contains 21 residues. V was shortened by 3 bases and J by 2 bases, with 29 bases between the two germline ends. Germline V gene sequence: CDR1 LNHDA, CDR2 SQIVND (reference sequence). The CDR3 region has the DNA TGTGCCAGTAGTATGGCCGACGTGGGGGGAGGCGGGACAGCCACCAAAAACATTCAGTACTTC. It codes for CASSMADVGGGGTATKNIQYF.

The chain combines TRBV30 with TRBJ2-3; D perhaps matches TRBD2 (5 bases). Trimming removed 5 bases from V and 3 bases from J, with 12 bases in between. Per the germline V gene, CDR1 is GTSNPN and CDR2 is SVGIG (reference sequence). There are 13 residues in the CDR3. CDR3 DNA: TGTGCCTGGGGTACCGGGAAGACAGATACGCAGTATTTT. This gives the protein CAWGTGKTDTQYF.

This chain uses TRBV29-1 with TRBJ2-5; 14 bases match TRBD2. CDR1 and CDR2 (germline): SQVTM, ANQGSEA. V dropped 5 bases and J dropped 2; count of bases not matched to a gene: 22. This CDR3 is built from 21 residues. In nucleotides, the CDR3 is TGCAGCGTTATATTCTGGAATGGAGCGGGACTAGCGGGAGTCAGGCAAGAGACCCAGTACTTC. Translating it yields CSVIFWNGAGLAGVRQETQYF. The full variable domain, rest sourced from reference TRBV29-1 and TRBJ2-5, is SAVISQKPSRDICQRGTSLTIQCQVDSQVTMMFWYRQQPGQSLTLIATANQGSEATYESGFVIDKFPISRPNLTFSTLTVSNMSPEDSSIYLCSVIFWNGAGLAGVRQETQYFGPGTRLLVL.

The genes are TRBV30 and TRBJ1-1; D unresolved. CDR3 length: 12 amino acids. Germline CDR1 and CDR2: GTSNPN and SVGIG (reference sequence). Between the trimmed V and J ends, which lost 8 bases and 0 bases, there was a span of 10 bases. CDR3 residues: CAGEFMNTEAFF. The CDR3, as DNA: TGTGCCGGGGAGTTTATGAACACTGAAGCTTTCTTT.

The chain carries TRBV2 and TRBJ2-3, with 10 nucleotides matching TRBD2. V dropped 7 bases and J dropped 3; count of bases not matched to a gene: 1. Germline V gene data show CDR1 as SNHLY and CDR2 as FYNNEI. The CDR3 covers 13 residues. The CDR3, as DNA: TGTGCCAGCAAGGGACTAGCGACAGATACGCAGTATTTT. Translated, it gives CASKGLATDTQYF.

This clone occurred a few times. The chain links TRBV19 to TRBJ1-6, with a tentative D call TRBD1 (6 bases). The CDR3 is made up of 14 amino acids. The germline V gene has CDR1 LNHDA and CDR2 SQIVND (reference sequence). The ends were cut back, 9 bases at V and 7 bases at J, with 16 bases in the middle. This chain's CDR3 is CASRDIRKNSPLHF. CDR3 nucleotide sequence: TGTGCCAGCCGGGACATCCGTAAGAATTCACCCCTCCACTTT.

In regard to this clone: One end of the junction is discordant with germline, which a read error may explain. The V and J genes are TRBV7-8 and TRBJ1-5; 7 nucleotides line up with TRBD1. The V gene's germline CDR1 is SGHVS and CDR2 FQNEAQ. There are 17 residues in the CDR3. The CDR3 is CASSVAIGTASNQPQHF. DNA of the CDR3: TGTGCCAGCAGCGTAGCCATTGGGACAGCCAGCAATCAGCCCCAGCATTTT.

The chain is built from TRBV27 and TRBJ2-2, with 7 bases aligning to TRBD1. Germline values: CDR1 MNHEY, CDR2 SMNVEV (reference sequence). V lost 5 bases, J lost 4 bases, and 10 bases stayed unmatched. The CDR3 consists of 16 residues. CDR3 loop: CASSLNRGVGTGELFF. CDR3 DNA sequence: TGTGCCAGCAGTCTAAACAGGGGAGTAGGCACCGGGGAGCTGTTTTTT.

This sequence joins TRBV15 and TRBJ1-1; D remains ambiguous. V was cut by 0 bases and J by 5 bases, with 13 bases left in between. Germline CDR1 LNHNV, CDR2 YYDKDF (reference sequence). CDR3 size: 15 residues. CDR3 in DNA: TGTGCCACCAGCAGAGAAAACACCGGGATTACTGAAGCTTTCTTT. It is translated as CATSRENTGITEAFF. Looking up the rest from reference TRBV15 and TRBJ1-1 gives the full variable domain: DAMVIQNPRYQVTQFGKPVTLSCSQTLNHNVMYWYQQKSSQAPKLLFHYYDKDFNNEADTPDNFQSRRPNTSFCFLDIRSPGLGDTAMYLCATSRENTGITEAFFGQGTRLTVV.

The chain employs TRBV27 and TRBJ2-4; 7 bases are a match to TRBD1. This CDR3 has 15 amino acids. V lost 5 bases to trimming and J lost 0 bases; unmatched junction nucleotides: 4. Germline V gene data show CDR1 as MNHEY and CDR2 as SMNVEV (reference sequence). In DNA form, the CDR3 reads TGTGCCAGCAGTCCAGGGACAGTAGCCAAAAACATTCAGTACTTC. Protein: CASSPGTVAKNIQYF.

The J gene is TRBJ1-6, the V gene TRBV3-1 (or the pseudogene TRBV3-2); 8 nucleotides line up with TRBD1. Germline loops: CDR1 LGHDT, CDR2 YNNKEL (reference sequence). The CDR3 has 16 amino acids. Trimming at V came to 1 base and at J to 11 bases, leaving 10 bases not matched to a gene. The CDR3 DNA reads as TGTGCCAGCAGCCAAGCGTCAGGGGGCCGGTGGGCACCCCTCCACTTT. This encodes CASSQASGGRWAPLHF.